The 17 T cell receptor beta chains given below trace back to one sample, sequenced in a study of cytomegalovirus exposure and HLA in healthy donors. The PCR had 60 Vbeta and 13 Jbeta primers. Some clones are missing from TCRdb's copy, which holds only in-frame ones; the method was immunoSEQ multiplex PCR. The sample records 100,000 to 150,000 clones, less than 80% being singletons. Sequenced: PBMCs. The source of these receptors is a man aged 50 to 60 in good health and CMV-seronegative.

This chain links TRBV29-1 with TRBJ2-6, with 10 bases aligning to TRBD1. CDR1 is SQVTM and CDR2 is ANQGSEA in the germline V gene. The CDR3 length is 15 residues. Germline trimming cut 4 bases from V and 2 bases from J; bases unmatched to any gene: 2. The CDR3 nucleotides read TGCAGCGTTGGACAGGGGGCGGCTGGGGCCAACGTCCTGACTTTC. It yields the protein CSVGQGAAGANVLTF. The variable domain in full, with the rest retrieved from reference TRBV29-1 and TRBJ2-6, is SAVISQKPSRDICQRGTSLTIQCQVDSQVTMMFWYRQQPGQSLTLIATANQGSEATYESGFVIDKFPISRPNLTFSTLTVSNMSPEDSSIYLCSVGQGAAGANVLTFGAGSRLTVL.

This sequence joins TRBV10-3 and TRBJ1-1, with 9 bases identical to TRBD1. The CDR3 consists of 14 residues. V shed 5 bases and J 4 bases; nucleotides not matched to a gene: 5. The germline CDR1 and CDR2 sequences are ENHRY and SYGVKD. Here the CDR3 DNA reads TGTGCCATCAGTAAGGACAGGGGTTCCACTGAAGCTTTCTTT. This sequence encodes CAISKDRGSTEAFF.

This clone is a singleton in its sample. The chain combines TRBV2 with TRBJ1-3, with D tentatively TRBD1 (6 bases). CDR1 is SNHLY and CDR2 is FYNNEI in the germline V gene. Deletions cut 3 bases from V and 3 bases from J, with 15 bases between. The CDR3 runs to 16 residues. For the CDR3, the DNA is TGTGCCAGCAGTGACGGGCGGGGGGCGGTTGGAAACACCATATATTTT. Translating it yields CASSDGRGAVGNTIYF.

J is TRBJ2-2 and V is TRBV5-4, with a tentative D call TRBD1 (5 bases). CDR3 length: 12 residues. Trimming left V 3 bases short and J 9 bases short, with 9 bases between. The V gene's germline CDR1 is SGHNT and CDR2 YYREEE (reference sequence). The CDR3, as DNA: TGTGCCAGCAGCTCGACAGTAAGGGAGCTGTTTTTT. Its protein product is CASSSTVRELFF. Full variable domain (missing parts from reference TRBV5-4 and TRBJ2-2): ETGVTQSPTHLIKTRGQQVTLRCSSQSGHNTVSWYQQALGQGPQFIFQYYREEENGRGNFPPRFSGLQFPNYSSELNVNALELDDSALYLCASSSTVRELFFGEGSRLTVL.

The chain recombines TRBV18 with TRBJ1-6; D is unresolved. Germline CDR1 and CDR2: KGHSH and LQKENI. The length of the CDR3 is 15 residues. Trimming stripped 0 bases from V and 5 bases from J, with 8 bases between. Here the CDR3 DNA reads TGTGCCAGCTCACCACCGTTCGGGGATAATTCACCCCTCCACTTT. It codes for CASSPPFGDNSPLHF.

The chain couples TRBV6-4 to TRBJ1-6, with 8 bases that match TRBD1. V was clipped by 8 bases and J by 7 bases; unmatched bases: 16. Per germline, CDR1 MRHNA and CDR2 SNTAGT. The CDR3 length is 17 residues. CDR3 nucleotides: TGTGCCAGCCGTAAAAGTATCACGGACAGGGTAAATTCACCCCTCCACTTT. This translates into CASRKSITDRVNSPLHF.

The rearrangement joins TRBV5-1 to TRBJ2-2; D gene ambiguous. The ends were cut back, 1 base at V and 2 bases at J, with 9 bases in the middle. Germline V gene sequence: CDR1 SGHRS, CDR2 YFSETQ. The CDR3 runs to 15 residues. CDR3 region: CASSLSNSNTGELFF. As DNA, the CDR3 is TGCGCCAGCAGCTTGTCCAACAGCAACACCGGGGAGCTGTTTTTT.

V is TRBV5-6 and J is TRBJ2-1, with 8 bases lining up with TRBD1. The CDR3 runs to 14 residues. V shed 4 bases, J shed 7 bases, and the junction held 7 bases outside the gene matches. CDR1 is SGHDT and CDR2 is YYEEEE in the germline V gene. Here the CDR3 reads CASSLRTGLNEQFF. The CDR3 DNA follows: TGTGCCAGCAGCCTACGGACAGGGTTGAATGAGCAGTTCTTC.

This clone is a singleton in its sample. The J gene is TRBJ2-5, the V gene TRBV19; D possibly corresponds to TRBD2 (6 bases). CDR1 and CDR2 from the germline V gene are LNHDA and SQIVND (reference sequence). Deletions cut 5 bases from V and 5 bases from J, with 12 bases between. The CDR3 length is 13 residues. In DNA form, the CDR3 reads TGTGCCAGTAGTGGAACGGGGGAGGAGACCCAGTACTTC. Protein sequence: CASSGTGEETQYF.

V usage is TRBV2 and J usage is TRBJ1-1; D gene ambiguous. Trimming took off 6 bases at V and 2 bases at J, with 10 bases between the two ends. CDR1 SNHLY and CDR2 FYNNEI come from the germline V gene. The CDR3 sequence is 13 residues long. The DNA for the CDR3 is TGTGCCAGCAGACTTGGAGGTAACACTGAAGCTTTCTTT. It is translated as CASRLGGNTEAFF.

The V call is TRBV11-2, the J call TRBJ2-1, with 8 positions matching TRBD1. This CDR3 comprises 15 residues. Germline CDR1 SGHAT, CDR2 FQNNGV. The trim removed 7 bases at V and 3 bases at J, leaving 8 bases unmatched. The CDR3 sequence: CASNLQGEFYNEQFF. CDR3 coding DNA: TGTGCCAGCAACCTACAGGGGGAATTCTACAATGAGCAGTTCTTC.

V gene TRBV4-3 combines with J gene TRBJ2-7; TRBD2 matches at 7 bases. V dropped 0 bases and J dropped 6; count of bases not matched to a gene: 8. From germline, CDR1 is LGHNA and CDR2 YSLEER. The length of the CDR3 is 15 residues. CDR3 sequence reads: CASSQDTPGRGEQYF. CDR3 coding DNA: TGCGCCAGCAGCCAAGACACTCCAGGGAGGGGCGAGCAGTACTTC.

This clone was seen only once. The chain links TRBV4-1 to TRBJ1-2; unclear D gene. Trimming removed 3 bases from V and 4 bases from J, with 3 bases in between. CDR1 MGHRA and CDR2 YSYEKL come from the germline V gene. The CDR3 runs to 11 residues. The chain's CDR3 is CASSHFYGYTF. The DNA for the CDR3 is TGCGCCAGCAGCCACTTCTATGGCTACACCTTC.

The gene calls are TRBV6-1 and TRBJ2-5; no reliable D call. With 1 base removed from V and 5 bases from J, the gap between germline ends came to 8 bases. The germline V gene encodes CDR1 MNHNS and CDR2 SASEGT. CDR3 length: 13 residues. The CDR3 loop reads CASSEGQAETQYF. The DNA of the CDR3 is TGTGCCAGCAGTGAAGGGCAGGCGGAGACCCAGTACTTC.

The chain links TRBV2 to TRBJ1-4, with a weak D call TRBD1 (6 bases). Germline V gene data show CDR1 as SNHLY and CDR2 as FYNNEI. V shed 8 bases and J shed 8 bases, with 15 bases lying between them. The CDR3 has 13 amino acids. The CDR3 reads CASGQFVGEKLFF. CDR3 bases: TGTGCCAGCGGACAGTTCGTAGGCGAAAAACTGTTTTTT.

The chain couples TRBV5-1 to TRBJ1-1, with D possibly TRBD1 on 5 matching bases. The V gene's germline CDR1 is SGHRS and CDR2 YFSETQ. CDR3 length: 14 residues. V was cut by 2 bases and J by 1 base, with 9 bases left in between. Here the CDR3 DNA reads TGCGCCAGCAGCTTAACCAGGGAGAACACTGAAGCTTTCTTT. Translated, it gives CASSLTRENTEAFF.

The chain employs TRBV6-5 and TRBJ2-3; 9 nucleotides align to TRBD1. This CDR3 is built from 14 residues. V shed 6 bases and J 4 bases; nucleotides not matched to a gene: 5. The germline gives CDR1 MNHEY, CDR2 SVGAGI. The CDR3 DNA follows: TGTGCCAGCAGATGGACAGGGGCAGCAGATACGCAGTATTTT. It specifies CASRWTGAADTQYF.